This TCR beta chain emerged from a study of human T cells and chemical hapten exposure. Study background: In the sensitization step, 2% DPC was placed on 2 cm by 2 cm of upper inner arm skin. General observations from the study: TCRs above 1 in 1000 frequency stayed constant with DPC sensitization.

Time point given: patch test 3, about 24 weeks after DPC sensitization. Treatment reported: therapeutic diphenylcyclopropenone sensitization with weekly scalp DPC. Researchers sampled blood before each patch test went on. Note on this clonotype: No antigen is known for it.

MiXCR, run by TCRdb on the RACE reads, gives a single entry per CDR3 protein. The repertoire holds around 200,000 distinct CDR3 sequences, with around 23% as singletons. The CDR3 contains 15 residues. Germline lookup yields CDR1 SEHNR and CDR2 FQNEAQ (reference sequence). V lost 5 bases and J lost 8; bases outside the gene matches: 9. This TCR was recovered from a woman aged 40-49 years with alopecia areata. Some clones in this sample may be carry-over from other donors' samples. The chain couples TRBV7-9 to TRBJ2-1; 10 bases map to TRBD2. The material was whole blood, obtained in connection with sensitization to the hapten diphenylcyclopropenone (DPC). In DNA form, the CDR3 reads TGTGCCAGCAGCGGGGCTAGCGGGAGTTTCCATGAGCAGTTCTTC. Translated, it gives CASSGASGSFHEQFF.